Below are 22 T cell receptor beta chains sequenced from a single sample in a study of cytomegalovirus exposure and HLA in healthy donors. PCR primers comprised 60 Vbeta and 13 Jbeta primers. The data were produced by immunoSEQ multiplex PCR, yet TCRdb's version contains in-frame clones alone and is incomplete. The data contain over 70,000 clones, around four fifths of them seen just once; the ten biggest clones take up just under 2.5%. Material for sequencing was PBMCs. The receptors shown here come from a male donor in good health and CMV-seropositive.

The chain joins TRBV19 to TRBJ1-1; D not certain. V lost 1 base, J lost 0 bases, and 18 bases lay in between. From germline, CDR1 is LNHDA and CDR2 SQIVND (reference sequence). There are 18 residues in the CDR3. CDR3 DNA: TGTGCCAGTAGTATAGGGCGAGGAGACCCGGTGATGAACACTGAAGCTTTCTTT. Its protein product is CASSIGRGDPVMNTEAFF.

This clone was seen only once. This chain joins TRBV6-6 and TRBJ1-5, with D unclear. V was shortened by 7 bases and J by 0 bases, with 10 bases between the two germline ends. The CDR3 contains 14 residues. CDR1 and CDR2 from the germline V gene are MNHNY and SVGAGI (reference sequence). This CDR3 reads CASKDTNSNQPQHF. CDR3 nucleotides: TGTGCCAGCAAAGACACCAATAGCAATCAGCCCCAGCATTTT.

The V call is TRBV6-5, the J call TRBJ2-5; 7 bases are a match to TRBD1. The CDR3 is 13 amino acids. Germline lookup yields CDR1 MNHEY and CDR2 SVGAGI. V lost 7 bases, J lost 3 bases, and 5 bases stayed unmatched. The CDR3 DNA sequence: TGTGCCAGCACGACAGGGCCCAAAGAGACCCAGTACTTC. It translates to CASTTGPKETQYF.

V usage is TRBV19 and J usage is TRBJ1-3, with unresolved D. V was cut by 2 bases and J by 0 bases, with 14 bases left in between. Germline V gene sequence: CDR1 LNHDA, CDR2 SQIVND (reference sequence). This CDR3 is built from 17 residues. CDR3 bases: TGTGCCAGTAGTATAAGACCCTCAGGTCGCTCTGGAAACACCATATATTTT. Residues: CASSIRPSGRSGNTIYF.

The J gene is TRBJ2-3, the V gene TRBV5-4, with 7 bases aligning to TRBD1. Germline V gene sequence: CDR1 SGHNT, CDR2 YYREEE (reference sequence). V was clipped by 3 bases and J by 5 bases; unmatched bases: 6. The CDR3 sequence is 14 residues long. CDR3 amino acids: CASSYDRAVDTQYF. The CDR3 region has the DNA TGTGCCAGCAGCTACGACAGGGCGGTAGATACGCAGTATTTT.

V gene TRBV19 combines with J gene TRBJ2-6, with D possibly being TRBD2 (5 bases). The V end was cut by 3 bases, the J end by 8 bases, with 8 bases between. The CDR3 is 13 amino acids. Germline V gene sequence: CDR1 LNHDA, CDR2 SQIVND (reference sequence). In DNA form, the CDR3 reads TGTGCCAGTAGTATGAGAGGGACCAACGTCCTGACTTTC. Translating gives CASSMRGTNVLTF.

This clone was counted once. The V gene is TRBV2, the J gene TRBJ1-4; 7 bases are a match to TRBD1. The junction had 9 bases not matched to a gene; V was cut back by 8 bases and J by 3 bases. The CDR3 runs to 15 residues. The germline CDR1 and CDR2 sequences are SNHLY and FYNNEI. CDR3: CASGQEGAANEKLFF. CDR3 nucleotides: TGTGCCAGCGGGCAGGAGGGGGCTGCTAATGAAAAACTGTTTTTT.

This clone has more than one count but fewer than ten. The CDR3 coding sequence is TGCGCCAGCAGCCAATGGCTTTGGGCCCCCTACGAGCAGTACTTC. It specifies CASSQWLWAPYEQYF. The chain employs TRBV4-1 and TRBJ2-7; D is ambiguous. CDR3 length equals 15 residues. From germline, CDR1 is MGHRA and CDR2 YSYEKL. V dropped 2 bases and J dropped 2 bases, with 13 bases sitting between them.

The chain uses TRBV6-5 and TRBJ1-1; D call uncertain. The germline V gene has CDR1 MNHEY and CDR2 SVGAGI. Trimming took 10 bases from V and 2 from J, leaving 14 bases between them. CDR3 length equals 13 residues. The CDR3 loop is CATRPGTNTEAFF. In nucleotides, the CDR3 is TGTGCCACCCGACCGGGTACCAACACTGAAGCTTTCTTT.

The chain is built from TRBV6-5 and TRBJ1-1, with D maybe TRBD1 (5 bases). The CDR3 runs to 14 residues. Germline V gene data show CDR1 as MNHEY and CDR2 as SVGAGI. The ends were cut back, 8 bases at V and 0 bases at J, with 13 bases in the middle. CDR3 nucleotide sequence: TGTGCCAGCGGACGACAGAACATGAACACTGAAGCTTTCTTT. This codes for CASGRQNMNTEAFF.

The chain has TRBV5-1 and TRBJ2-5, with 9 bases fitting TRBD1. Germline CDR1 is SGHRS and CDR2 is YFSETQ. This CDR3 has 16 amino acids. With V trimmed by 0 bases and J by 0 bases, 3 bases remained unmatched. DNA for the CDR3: TGCGCCAGCAGCTTGGATGGGACAGGGTACCAAGAGACCCAGTACTTC. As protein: CASSLDGTGYQETQYF.

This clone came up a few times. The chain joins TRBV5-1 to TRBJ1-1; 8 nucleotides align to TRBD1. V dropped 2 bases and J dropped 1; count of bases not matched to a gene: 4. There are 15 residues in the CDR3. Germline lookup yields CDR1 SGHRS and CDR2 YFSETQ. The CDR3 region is CASSFNGQGNTEAFF. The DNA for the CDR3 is TGCGCCAGCAGCTTCAACGGACAGGGGAACACTGAAGCTTTCTTT.

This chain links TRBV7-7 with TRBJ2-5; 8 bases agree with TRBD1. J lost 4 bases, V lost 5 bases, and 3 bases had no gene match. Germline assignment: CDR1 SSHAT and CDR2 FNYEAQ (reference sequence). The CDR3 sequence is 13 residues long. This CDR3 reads CASSGGQGETQYF. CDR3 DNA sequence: TGTGCCAGCAGCGGCGGACAGGGAGAGACCCAGTACTTC.

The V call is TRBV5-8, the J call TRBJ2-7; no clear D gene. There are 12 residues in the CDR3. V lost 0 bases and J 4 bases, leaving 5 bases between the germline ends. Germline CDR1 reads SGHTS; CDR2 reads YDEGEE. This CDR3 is CASSLVRYEQYF. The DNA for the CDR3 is TGTGCCAGCAGCTTGGTACGGTACGAGCAGTACTTC.

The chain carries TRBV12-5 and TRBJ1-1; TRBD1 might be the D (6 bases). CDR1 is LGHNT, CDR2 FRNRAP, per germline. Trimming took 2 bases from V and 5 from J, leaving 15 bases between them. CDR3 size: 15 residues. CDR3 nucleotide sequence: TGTGCTAGTGGTTTGTCCCCCAACAGGGTTACTGAAGCTTTCTTT. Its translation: CASGLSPNRVTEAFF.

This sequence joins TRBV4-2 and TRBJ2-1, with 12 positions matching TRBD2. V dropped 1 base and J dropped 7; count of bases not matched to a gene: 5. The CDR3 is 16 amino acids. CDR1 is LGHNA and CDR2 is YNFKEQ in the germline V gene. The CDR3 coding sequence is TGTGCCAGCAGCCAAGCTAGCGGGAGGGAGAGGAATGAGCAGTTCTTC. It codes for CASSQASGRERNEQFF.

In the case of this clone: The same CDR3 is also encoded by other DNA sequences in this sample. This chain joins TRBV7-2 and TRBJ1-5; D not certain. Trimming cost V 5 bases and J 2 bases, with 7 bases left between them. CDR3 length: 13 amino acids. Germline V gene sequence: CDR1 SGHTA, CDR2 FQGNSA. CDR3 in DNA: TGTGCCAGCAGCCTGAGGGGCAATCAGCCCCAGCATTTT. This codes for CASSLRGNQPQHF.

CDR3 residues: CASSDQAGGRTRQETQYF. The CDR3 nucleotides read TGTGCCAGCAGTGATCAGGCGGGCGGGAGGACGAGGCAAGAGACCCAGTACTTC. This sequence joins TRBV25-1 and TRBJ2-5; 8 bases are a match to TRBD2. After removal of 3 bases from V and 2 bases from J, the junction contained 14 bases not matched to a gene. Germline V gives CDR1 MGHDK, CDR2 SYGVNS. The CDR3 is 18 amino acids.

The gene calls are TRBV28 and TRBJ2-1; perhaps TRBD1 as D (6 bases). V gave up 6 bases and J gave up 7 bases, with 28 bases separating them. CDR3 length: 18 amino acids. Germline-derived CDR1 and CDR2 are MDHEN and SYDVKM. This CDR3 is CASSVGALRGPRRNEQFF. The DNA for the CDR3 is TGTGCCAGCAGCGTGGGGGCTCTCCGGGGCCCCCGTCGGAATGAGCAGTTCTTC.

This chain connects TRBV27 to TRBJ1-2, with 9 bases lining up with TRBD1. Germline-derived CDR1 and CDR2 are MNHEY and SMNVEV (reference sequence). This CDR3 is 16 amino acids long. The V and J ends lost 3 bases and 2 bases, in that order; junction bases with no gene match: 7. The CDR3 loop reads CASSFLRGTGNYGYTF. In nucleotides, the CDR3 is TGTGCCAGCAGTTTCCTCAGGGGGACAGGGAACTATGGCTACACCTTC.

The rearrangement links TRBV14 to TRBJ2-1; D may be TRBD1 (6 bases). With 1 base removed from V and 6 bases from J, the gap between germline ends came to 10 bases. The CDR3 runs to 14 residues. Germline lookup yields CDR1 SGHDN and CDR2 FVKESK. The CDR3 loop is CASSQANRVNEQFF. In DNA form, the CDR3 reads TGTGCCAGCAGCCAAGCTAACAGGGTCAATGAGCAGTTCTTC.

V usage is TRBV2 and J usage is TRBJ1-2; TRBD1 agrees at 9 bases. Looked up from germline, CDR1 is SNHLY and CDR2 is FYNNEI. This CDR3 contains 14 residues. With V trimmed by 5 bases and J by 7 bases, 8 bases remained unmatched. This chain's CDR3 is CASSRDRAIGGYTF. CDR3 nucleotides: TGTGCCAGCAGTAGGGACAGGGCCATCGGTGGCTACACCTTC.